Below are 10 T cell receptor beta chains sequenced from a single sample in a study of blood T cell repertoires in COVID-19 (dated by TCRdb to about 2020). Receptor libraries were prepared by the immunoSEQ multiplex PCR assay. TCRdb's version of the immuneACCESS table is confined to in-frame rearrangements and falls short of the full clone set. An unresolved V gene accounts for under half of the shortfall where checked; the remainder is of unknown origin. This sample holds 150,000 to 250,000 clones; roughly 90% were observed only once. Of the sample, approximately 2.1% falls within the top ten clones. Sequenced input: PBMCs or T cells enriched from blood (not recorded which). These receptors originate from a woman in her twenties or thirties who had recovered from COVID-19.

This clone was seen more than once but under ten times. The CDR3 DNA reads TGTGCCAGCAGCCAAGGACAGATCCTGAACACTGAAGCTTTCTTT. It is translated as CASSQGQILNTEAFF. V is TRBV3-1 (or the pseudogene TRBV3-2) and J is TRBJ1-1, with D possibly matching TRBD1 (5 bases). The V and J ends lost 1 base and 0 bases respectively, with 9 bases between them. Germline V gene data show CDR1 as LGHDT and CDR2 as YNNKEL (reference sequence). The CDR3 runs to 15 residues.

The chain uses TRBV7-2 and TRBJ2-7; 8 bases agree with TRBD2. The CDR3 extends over 18 amino acids. The V gene end was trimmed by 1 base and the J gene end by 2 bases; junction bases not matched to a gene: 13. Germline V CDR1 and CDR2: SGHTA, FQGNSA. CDR3 region: CASSLGGVLSGSPYEQYF. Here the CDR3 DNA reads TGTGCCAGCAGCTTAGGGGGGGTGCTCAGCGGGAGTCCCTACGAGCAGTACTTC.

V gene TRBV7-3 combines with J gene TRBJ1-5; 7 bases map to TRBD1. Looked up from germline, CDR1 is SGHTA and CDR2 is FQGTGA. The CDR3 loop spans 16 amino acids. Trimming at V came to 2 bases and at J to 3 bases, leaving 7 bases not matched to a gene. DNA for the CDR3: TGTGCCAGCAGCTTAGCCGGCAGGGGGAACAATCAGCCCCAGCATTTT. Its translation is CASSLAGRGNNQPQHF.

The V and J genes are TRBV7-3 and TRBJ1-2; no clear D gene. With 5 bases removed from V and 0 bases from J, the gap between germline ends came to 25 bases. CDR1 is SGHTA, CDR2 FQGTGA, per germline. CDR3 length: 19 residues. The CDR3 region is CASSPSRGVSVGSNYGYTF. Here the CDR3 DNA reads TGTGCCAGCAGCCCCTCCCGCGGGGTATCCGTTGGATCTAACTATGGCTACACCTTC.

The J gene is TRBJ2-5, the V gene TRBV9; D may be TRBD1 (5 bases). The germline V gene encodes CDR1 SGDLS and CDR2 YYNGEE. V was clipped by 0 bases and J by 5 bases, with 14 bases between them. This CDR3 comprises 15 residues. The CDR3 reads CASSVAATYRETQYF. The CDR3 bases are TGTGCCAGCAGCGTAGCGGCTACCTACAGGGAGACCCAGTACTTC.

The CDR3: CASSPGQGTNEQFF. DNA of the CDR3: TGTGCCAGCAGCCCGGGACAGGGGACCAATGAGCAGTTCTTC. The genes are TRBV11-3 and TRBJ2-1; TRBD1 agrees at 10 bases. The CDR3 spans 14 residues. Germline V lookup: CDR1 SGHNT, CDR2 YENEEA. Unmatched junction bases numbered 4, after V lost 5 bases and J lost 6 bases.

The genes are TRBV2 and TRBJ1-1; D gene ambiguous. This CDR3 has 14 amino acids. CDR1 and CDR2 (germline): SNHLY, FYNNEI. V was trimmed by 6 bases and J by 0 bases, leaving 11 bases between them. The CDR3 DNA follows: TGTGCCAGCAGGGTAGGACTGGTGAACACTGAAGCTTTCTTT. Translating it yields CASRVGLVNTEAFF. The full variable domain, completed using reference TRBV2 and TRBJ1-1, is EPEVTQTPSHQVTQMGQEVILRCVPISNHLYFYWYRQILGQKVEFLVSFYNNEISEKSEIFDDQFSVERPDGSNFTLKIRSTKLEDSAMYFCASRVGLVNTEAFFGQGTRLTVV.

This clone has a handful of counts. J is TRBJ2-2 and V is TRBV5-5; tentatively, D is TRBD1 (5 bases). The CDR3 consists of 16 residues. Trimming removed 4 bases from V and 0 bases from J, with 13 bases in between. CDR1 SGHKS and CDR2 YYEKEE come from the germline V gene (reference sequence). The CDR3 sequence is CASSVTAVANTGELFF. The CDR3 DNA sequence: TGTGCCAGCAGCGTGACAGCCGTCGCGAACACCGGGGAGCTGTTTTTT.

The genes are TRBV5-4 and TRBJ2-3; 14 nucleotides agree with TRBD2. The CDR3 sequence is 16 residues long. V trimming: 4 bases; J trimming: 7 bases; junction bases outside the gene matches: 8. Germline values: CDR1 SGHNT, CDR2 YYREEE (reference sequence). The CDR3 coding sequence is TGTGCCAGCAGCGGTGGAGGGACTAGCGGGGGACATACGCAGTATTTT. It specifies CASSGGGTSGGHTQYF.

The chain joins TRBV27 to TRBJ2-7; TRBD1 matches at 8 bases. The V gene end was trimmed by 3 bases and the J gene end by 3 bases; junction bases not matched to a gene: 4. Germline V gene lookup returns CDR1 MNHEY and CDR2 SMNVEV (reference sequence). This CDR3 region has 14 residues. CDR3 bases: TGTGCCAGCAGTTTCGCAGGGGGCTACTACGAGCAGTACTTC. Protein: CASSFAGGYYEQYF.